One and the same sample provided the 2 T cell receptor beta chains below, sequenced in a study of T cell responses to AZD1222 COVID-19 vaccine. Only in-frame clones appear in the TCRdb table, and some are missing; sequencing was by immunoSEQ multiplex PCR. Found here are roughly 140,000 clones, about 93% of them singletons; the top ten hold 4.5% to 5.5%. Sequencing was performed on peripheral blood, taken on day 0 of AZD1222 vaccination. The receptors derive from an adult in good health.

This chain links TRBV21-1 with TRBJ1-2; TRBD1 is the table's D call and was not checked against the DNA. TRBV21-1 has pseudogene status. The CDR3 is 14 residues long. The CDR3 spells CASIRTGAIYGYTF. As DNA, the CDR3 is TGTGCCAGCATCAGGACAGGGGCGATCTATGGCTACACCTTC.

The V and J genes are TRBV4-1 and TRBJ1-1, with 8 bases lining up with TRBD1. Germline loops: CDR1 MGHRA, CDR2 YSYEKL. V lost 3 bases, J lost 5 bases, and 8 bases stayed unmatched. This CDR3 contains 15 residues. The CDR3 coding sequence is TGCGCCAGCAGCCAGGAACAGGGGGGGTTGACTGAAGCTTTCTTT. It yields the protein CASSQEQGGLTEAFF.